The clone carrying this T cell receptor beta chain appeared a few times. No antigen is known for it. Unique molecular identifier tags were affixed to discrete cDNA molecules. MiXCR, applied by TCRdb to the 5' RACE reads, yields one record per CDR3 protein. The sample includes 50,000 to 55,000 distinct CDR3 sequences, about 9.3% of them seen just once. This record comes from a study of early T cells in non-severe SARS-CoV-2 infection. Study as a whole: Sequenced bulk RNA came from whole blood that was unsorted, and chains were unpaired.

Study-wide results and limits: The VDJdb matching leaned toward anti-spike CD8 responses and overlooked private and CD4 specificities.

The germline gives CDR1 SQVTM, CDR2 ANQGSEA. J gave up 8 bases and V 1 base, and 6 bases lay outside the gene matches. This CDR3 has 13 residues. This TCR was recovered from an adult who was a healthcare worker with PCR-confirmed SARS-CoV-2 infection or an uninfected control (not recorded which). Sequencing was done on a sample of whole blood. The J gene is TRBJ1-1, the V gene TRBV29-1, with TRBD1 matching over 8 bases. The CDR3 DNA reads TGCAGCGTTGAAGTGACAGGGGTAAGCGAAGCTTTCTTT. Translating gives CSVEVTGVSEAFF.